The source of this TCR beta chain is a study of tumor-infiltrating lymphocytes in primary liver carcinoma. Study as a whole: Sequenced samples came back with roughly 3.5 to 7.5 million productive TCRbeta reads, and the counts looked alike across tissue types.

Findings of the study overall: Merely some 8-24% of top clones spanned all five tumor regions.

As concerns this clonotype: The antigen is undetermined. The junction differs from germline at one of its ends, possibly a read error.

Joint extraction of RNA and DNA used roughly 17-32 mg of bulk tissue that was unsorted. CDR1 and CDR2 (germline): SGHDT, YYEEEE. This CDR3 contains 13 residues. Total RNA amounting to 500 ng was the source from which TCR beta cDNA was made with a constant-region primer. The TCR beta library was amplified through three nested multiplex PCR rounds in a modified ARM-PCR procedure. Both of the initial two PCR rounds ran for nine to eleven cycles and employed TRBV1-TRBV30 forward primers alongside a C-beta reverse primer. Via MiXCR, TCRdb re-called the multiplex PCR reads, giving one row per CDR3 protein. The sample consists of around 40,000 distinct CDR3 sequences, around 70% of them appearing once.

The source material was liver tumor tissue from sampling region 2. The subset denotes: tumor region T2, inferior pole. The gene calls are TRBV5-6 and TRBJ2-7, with D perhaps TRBD1 (5 bases). This clonotype was obtained from a man aged 40-55 years with primary liver carcinoma and hepatitis B virus infection. DNA for the CDR3: TGTGCCAGCAGCTTAGTGAAGGGGAAAGAGCGGTACTTC. It encodes CASSLVKGKERYF. Based on the CDR3 plus reference TRBV5-6 and TRBJ2-7, the full variable domain is DAGVTQSPTHLIKTRGQQVTLRCSPKSGHDTVSWYQQALGQGPQFIFQYYEEEERQRGNFPDRFSGHQFPNYSSELNVNALLLGDSALYLCASSLVKGKERYFGPGTRLTVT.